The source of this TCR beta chain is a study of blood T cell repertoires in COVID-19 (TCRdb year 2020). Regarding the study in general: Samples covering the acute and convalescent phases of COVID-19 were provided by collaborators in the United States, Italy and Spain. HLA class I and class II types, where available, came from metadata supplied by the sample provider rather than from assay-based typing. The repertoires were released in a freely available public database intended as a resource for research on the immune response to SARS-CoV-2. The material from the prospective study consisted of cDNA or gDNA derived from T cells, B-cell-depleted T cells, or PBMCs. The sample metadata nearly always contained a de-identified subject ID, COVID-19 status, age in years and sex. The dataset comprised deeply sampled blood TCRbeta repertoires from subjects exposed to, actively infected with, or recovered from COVID-19. Samples came from the ongoing ImmuneRACE study (first 160 participants) plus 1,254 subjects from 6 global collaborators. Here is what the overall study found, with its caveats: The amount of clinical and demographic metadata varied by source and participant and was provided uncurated.

In the case of this clone: What antigen it recognizes has not been identified. No base quality information exists; no much larger clone differs at one position.

CDR1 SNHLY and CDR2 FYNNEI are derived from the germline V gene. Trimming leaves V shorter by 8 bases and J shorter by 0 bases, with the junction holding 4 bases beyond the gene matches. CDR3 length: 14 amino acids, cysteine to phenylalanine. This entry keeps only the CDR3 DNA: 42 bases, framed from base 1. Samples from volunteer blood donors who had recovered from COVID-19 were contributed by a second Seattle source. Collaborating institutions collected whole blood in K2EDTA tubes following their own protocols. For TCRbeta analysis, collaborators shipped samples in one of three forms: frozen whole blood, isolated PBMCs, or DNA extracted from either of those sample types. The immunoSEQ Assay, a bias-controlled multiplex PCR, was used to amplify TCRbeta CDR3 regions from genomic DNA. The paper's processing steps were these. Within the assay, amplification of reference gene primers was used to estimate how many nucleated cells each sample contained. Sequence reads were collapsed and filtered to measure the absolute abundance of every unique TCRbeta CDR3 rearrangement. For each sample, productive Simpson clonality was calculated as the square root of Simpson's diversity index over productive rearrangements. In its TCRdb copy, this immuneACCESS table keeps in-frame sequences only and misses some clones. Where compared with another copy, unresolved V genes explain less than half of these, and the others have no known cause. The DNA was the basis for D and trimming; V, J and clone size are from that table. The sample profile shows approximately 230,000 clones; just over 85% of them were found once. The leading ten clones occupy 2.2% of the sample.

Sequenced: peripheral blood. The chain couples TRBV2 to TRBJ2-7; TRBD2 fits 10 bases in the junction. This TCR was recovered from a man aged 25-45 years who had recovered from COVID-19. The DNA sequence is as follows: TGTGCCAGCTCCGGGACTAGCGTCTCCTACGAGCAGTACTTC. The translation is CASSGTSVSYEQYF.